A selection of T cell receptor beta chains follows, all from one sample in a study of preoperative IRX-2 immunotherapy in early breast cancer. Some clones are missing from TCRdb's copy, which holds only in-frame ones; the method was immunoSEQ multiplex PCR. The sample includes 30,000 to 35,000 clones, around 83% of them seen just once. Sequencing used lymph node tissue, obtained from a patient treated with IRX-2 immunotherapy. These receptors all stem from a human donor with breast cancer. Each CDR3 is given with its conserved first and last residue. Fields, in order: J gene, V gene, clone size, D gene, CDR3 protein, CDR3 DNA. A D gene is named only where the DNA matches it firmly. Expanded clones get a size class; other rows say once, few or many, or leave the size out.

>TRBJ2-7|TRBV19|-|-
CASSIDAGPLYEQYF
TGTGCCAGTAGTATAGATGCGGGGCCCCTTTACGAGCAGTACTTC
>TRBJ1-1|TRBV19|-|TRBD1
CASSIGTGGLAFF
TGTGCCAGTAGTATCGGGACAGGGGGTTTGGCTTTCTTT
>TRBJ1-4|TRBV28|few|-
CASSLHPFREKLFF
TGTGCCAGCAGTTTACACCCCTTTAGAGAAAAACTGTTTTTT
>TRBJ2-6|TRBV30|-|TRBD1
CAWRRQGTTNVLTF
TGTGCCTGGAGACGACAGGGGACGACCAACGTCCTGACTTTC
>TRBJ1-6|TRBV28|once|TRBD1
CASRDRIISPLHF
TGTGCCAGCCGGGACAGGATAATTTCACCCCTCCACTTT
>TRBJ2-5|TRBV30|-|-
CAWTLMETQYF
TGTGCCTGGACGCTTATGGAGACCCAGTACTTC
>TRBJ2-7|TRBV29-1|-|-
CSVVDTPFSYEQYF
TGCAGCGTCGTTGACACGCCATTCTCCTACGAGCAGTACTTC
>TRBJ2-7|TRBV6-4|-|-
CASSEYREQYF
TGTGCCAGCAGTGAGTACCGGGAGCAGTACTTC
>TRBJ2-3|TRBV19|few|-
CASSIGLNTDTQYF
TGTGCCAGTAGTATTGGGTTAAACACAGATACGCAGTATTTT
>TRBJ2-3|TRBV19|-|-
CATTGTAADTQYF
TGTGCCACGACGGGGACCGCGGCAGATACGCAGTATTTT
>TRBJ1-2|TRBV30|once|TRBD1
CAWSVLGQNYGYTF
TGTGCCTGGAGTGTTTTGGGACAGAACTATGGCTACACCTTC
>TRBJ2-5|TRBV12-5|-|-
CASGFYSETQYF
TGTGCTAGTGGTTTTTACTCTGAGACCCAGTACTTC
>TRBJ1-4|TRBV7-5|-|-
CASSSITGQGEKLFF
TGTGCCAGCAGCTCCATTACAGGGCAAGGGGAAAAACTGTTTTTT
>TRBJ1-5|TRBV29-1|-|-
CSVEDRPGQPQHF
TGCAGCGTTGAAGATAGGCCGGGGCAGCCCCAGCATTTT
>TRBJ2-6|TRBV6-8|-|TRBD1
CASSYSVRQGFQFPSGANVLTF
TGTGCCAGCAGTTACTCGGTAAGACAGGGTTTTCAGTTTCCCTCTGGGGCCAACGTCCTGACTTTC
>TRBJ2-5|TRBV6-7|once|-
CAPKIPGEETQYF
TGTGCCCCCAAAATCCCCGGGGAAGAGACCCAGTACTTC
>TRBJ1-1|TRBV6-8|few|-
CASRVRHHTEAFF
TGTGCCAGCCGTGTCAGGCACCACACTGAAGCTTTCTTT
>TRBJ1-5|TRBV6-4|-|-
CASGRNQPQHF
TGTGCCAGCGGAAGAAATCAGCCCCAGCATTTT
>TRBJ2-7|TRBV1|-|-
CASSQGPEQWYEQYF
TGCGCCAGCAGCCAAGGTCCGGAACAGTGGTACGAGCAGTACTTC
>TRBJ2-2|TRBV9|-|-
CASSRWNTGELFF
TGTGCCAGCTCGAGGTGGAACACCGGGGAGCTGTTTTTT
>TRBJ1-6|TRBV5-1|-|TRBD1
CASSPGTGDGSSPLHF
TGCGCCAGCAGCCCTGGGACAGGGGACGGGTCTTCACCCCTCCACTTT
>TRBJ2-7|TRBV12-5|-|TRBD2
CASGLQTSGRPNYEQYF
TGTGCTAGTGGTTTACAGACTAGCGGGAGGCCAAATTACGAGCAGTACTTC
>TRBJ2-1|TRBV29-1|-|-
CSVEGGIHNEQFF
TGCAGCGTTGAGGGAGGAATACACAATGAGCAGTTCTTC
>TRBJ2-6|TRBV28|-|-
CASSFLRVNSGANVLTF
TGTGCCAGCAGCTTTCTTCGGGTGAACTCTGGGGCCAACGTCCTGACTTTC
>TRBJ1-1|TRBV5-1|-|-
CASSFSPSGNTEAFF
TGCGCCAGCAGCTTTTCTCCGAGTGGGAACACTGAAGCTTTCTTT
>TRBJ2-7|TRBV29-1|once|TRBD2
CSVERWTSGGYEQYF
TGCAGCGTTGAAAGGTGGACTAGCGGGGGTTACGAGCAGTACTTC
>TRBJ1-6|TRBV29-1|-|-
CSVRDDYDNSPLHF
TGCAGCGTCAGGGATGATTACGATAATTCACCCCTCCACTTT
>TRBJ2-2|TRBV18|-|-
CASSNQGWYTGELFF
TGTGCCAGCTCAAACCAGGGGTGGTACACCGGGGAGCTGTTTTTT
>TRBJ1-1|TRBV6-8|once|-
CASTADGYTEAFF
TGTGCCAGCACCGCGGACGGCTACACTGAAGCTTTCTTT
>TRBJ2-1|TRBV15|-|-
CATSRDRRGRNEQFF
TGTGCCACCAGCAGAGACAGAAGGGGTCGCAATGAGCAGTTCTTC
>TRBJ1-1|TRBV4-1|-|-
CASSQGWFARDVAFF
TGCGCCAGCAGCCAAGGGTGGTTTGCGCGGGATGTGGCTTTCTTT
>TRBJ1-1|TRBV7-4|-|-
CASSPKAGVGTEAFF
TGTGCCAGCAGCCCCAAGGCGGGGGTTGGGACTGAAGCTTTCTTT
>TRBJ1-5|TRBV6-8|-|-
CASSYHVQPQHF
TGTGCCAGCAGTTACCACGTTCAGCCCCAGCATTTT
>TRBJ2-1|TRBV11-3|-|-
CASSLVAAGAYNEQFF
TGTGCCAGCAGCTTAGTTGCGGCAGGGGCCTACAATGAGCAGTTCTTC
>TRBJ1-1|TRBV6-8|-|-
CAISPRGQGTLRHTEAFF
TGTGCCATCAGTCCTCGAGGGCAGGGGACTCTCCGGCACACTGAAGCTTTCTTT
>TRBJ2-1|TRBV2|-|-
CASSPYRNDRGNEQFF
TGTGCCAGCAGCCCCTACAGGAACGATAGGGGCAATGAGCAGTTCTTC
>TRBJ2-7|TRBV30|-|TRBD1
CAWSWTGHEQYF
TGTGCCTGGAGCTGGACAGGGCACGAGCAGTACTTC
>TRBJ1-1|TRBV6-8|-|-
CASSYLRGNTEAFF
TGTGCCAGCAGTTATCTAAGGGGGAACACTGAAGCTTTCTTT
>TRBJ2-6|TRBV30|-|-
CAWSVWTGANVLTF
TGTGCCTGGAGTGTTTGGACAGGGGCCAACGTCCTGACTTTC
>TRBJ2-7|TRBV6-7|once|-
CASSEAVGEQYF
TGTGCCAGCAGTGAAGCGGTTGGCGAGCAGTACTTC
>TRBJ2-7|TRBV6-7|once|-
CASSVWAGPYEQYF
TGTGCCAGCAGTGTGTGGGCAGGGCCCTACGAGCAGTACTTC
>TRBJ2-5|TRBV19|few|-
CASSPLSGQETQYF
TGTGCCAGTAGTCCTCTATCCGGGCAAGAGACCCAGTACTTC
>TRBJ2-3|TRBV6-8|few|-
CASSYRAGADTQYF
TGTGCCAGCAGTTACAGGGCCGGCGCAGATACGCAGTATTTT
>TRBJ2-2|TRBV6-8|-|-
CASSSRRPILGVPGELFF
TGTGCCAGCAGTTCTCGAAGGCCTATTCTGGGGGTACCCGGGGAGCTGTTTTTT
>TRBJ2-2|TRBV11-3|few|TRBD1
CASSPLLNDRGLVGELFF
TGTGCCAGCAGCCCACTTTTAAACGACAGGGGGCTTGTCGGGGAGCTGTTTTTT
>TRBJ2-5|TRBV19|-|-
CASSIGAQETQYF
TGTGCCAGTAGTATAGGCGCTCAAGAGACCCAGTACTTC
>TRBJ1-1|TRBV14|-|TRBD1
CASSRRGPGGPTEAFF
TGTGCCAGCAGCCGGAGGGGTCCAGGGGGCCCCACTGAAGCTTTCTTT
>TRBJ2-7|TRBV11-3|-|TRBD1
CASSATGDIYEQYF
TGTGCCAGCAGCGCTACAGGGGATATCTACGAGCAGTACTTC
>TRBJ2-7|TRBV11-3|-|-
CASSNPGSSYEQYF
TGTGCCAGCAGCAACCCGGGGAGCTCCTACGAGCAGTACTTC
>TRBJ1-1|TRBV19|-|-
CASSIDRVATEAFF
TGTGCCAGTAGTATAGACAGGGTTGCCACTGAAGCTTTCTTT
>TRBJ1-1|TRBV29-1|-|TRBD1
CSVYGGTGMNTEAFF
TGCAGCGTCTATGGGGGGACAGGGATGAACACTGAAGCTTTCTTT
>TRBJ2-5|TRBV6-8|-|TRBD2
CASSSPTSGSKETQYF
TGTGCCAGCAGTTCCCCGACTAGCGGGAGTAAGGAGACCCAGTACTTC